The 5 T cell receptor beta chains below all came from one sample that was sequenced in a study of beta chain features in type 1 diabetes. Study outcomes and limitations: Among all four CD4+ subsets, Type 1 diabetes patients had TCRB CDR3s that were moderately but significantly shorter.

Their antigens are not known. What was sequenced were expressed TCRB transcripts, since all of the isolated RNA had been reverse transcribed. Method: immunoSEQ multiplex PCR; TCRdb's copy keeps in-frame clones and lacks some. This table has hundreds of thousands of clones, 13% appearing once. Sequencing was carried out using naive CD4+ T cells from blood. These receptors were obtained from a man aged 18 to 29 with type 1 diabetes.

This clone was seen a few times. This chain uses TRBV2 with TRBJ2-1; TRBD1 matches 7 bases. This CDR3 spans 15 amino acids. Germline CDR1 SNHLY, CDR2 FYNNEI. The ends lost 9 bases at V and 1 base at J; junction bases unmatched: 9. CDR3 nucleotide sequence: TGTGCCAGTATAGACAGGGAACCATCCTACAATGAGCAGTTCTTC. Its translation: CASIDREPSYNEQFF.

The chain uses TRBV9 and TRBJ2-2; D not certain. The germline gives CDR1 SGDLS, CDR2 YYNGEE. V was pared by 0 bases and J by 0 bases, with 6 bases between. The CDR3 sequence is 15 residues long. In DNA form, the CDR3 reads TGTGCCAGCAGCGTAGTTGTCTCGAACACCGGGGAGCTGTTTTTT. Encoded protein: CASSVVVSNTGELFF.

The table lists this clone with a few counts. The V and J genes are TRBV5-6 and TRBJ1-5; 9 positions agree with TRBD1. V gave up 5 bases and J gave up 6 bases; unmatched junction bases: 6. CDR3 length: 14 residues. The germline V gene has CDR1 SGHDT and CDR2 YYEEEE. The CDR3 bases are TGTGCCAGCAGTAGGGACAGGGCGACTCAGCCCCAGCATTTT. Protein product: CASSRDRATQPQHF. The full variable domain, completed using reference TRBV5-6 and TRBJ1-5, is DAGVTQSPTHLIKTRGQQVTLRCSPKSGHDTVSWYQQALGQGPQFIFQYYEEEERQRGNFPDRFSGHQFPNYSSELNVNALLLGDSALYLCASSRDRATQPQHFGDGTRLSIL.

The V call is TRBV21-1, the J call TRBJ2-1; the table's D call, TRBD1, has no DNA check behind it. TRBV21-1 is labeled a pseudogene. This CDR3 spans 16 amino acids. As DNA, the CDR3 is TGTGCCAGCAGCCCCCCCCGGGGGGACAGGGAGGGTAGGCAGTTCTTC. Its protein is CASSPPRGDREGRQFF.

This chain joins TRBV30 and TRBJ1-2; D remains unclear. Between the trimmed V and J ends, which lost 2 bases and 4 bases, there was a span of 8 bases. The germline gives CDR1 GTSNPN, CDR2 SVGIG (reference sequence). The CDR3 consists of 12 residues. CDR3 nucleotides: TGTGCCTGGAGTTTCGTGGGCTATGGCTACACCTTC. Its translation: CAWSFVGYGYTF.